A single sample is the source of the 18 T cell receptor beta chains below, sequenced in a study of blood T cell repertoires in COVID-19. Sequencing was performed with immunoSEQ multiplex PCR; in TCRdb, only in-frame clones are kept and a portion is missing. The repertoire holds around 60,000 clones, with 90% as singletons. Sequences were obtained from peripheral blood. These receptors were collected from a human donor with active COVID-19. The donor label of this sample is uncertain.

The J gene is TRBJ2-7, the V gene TRBV5-1; no clear D gene. CDR3 size: 14 residues. With 4 bases removed from V and 2 bases from J, the gap between germline ends came to 13 bases. Germline V gene data show CDR1 as SGHRS and CDR2 as YFSETQ. The CDR3 reads CASSTAGGAYEQYF. CDR3 DNA: TGCGCCAGCAGCACCGCCGGTGGAGCCTACGAGCAGTACTTC.

The V gene is TRBV7-2, the J gene TRBJ2-3; 8 nucleotides match TRBD2. Germline-derived CDR1 and CDR2 are SGHTA and FQGNSA. The length of the CDR3 is 15 residues. J lost 3 bases, V lost 5 bases, and 7 bases had no gene match. CDR3 residues: CASSLGTRGTDTQYF. The CDR3 nucleotides read TGTGCCAGCAGCCTAGGGACTAGAGGGACAGATACGCAGTATTTT.

The gene calls are TRBV5-1 and TRBJ1-6; D call uncertain. Per germline, CDR1 SGHRS and CDR2 YFSETQ. The CDR3 contains 17 residues. Trimming left V 1 base short and J 6 bases short, with 17 bases between. The DNA for the CDR3 is TGCGCCAGCAGCTTGCTAAACATAGGCGGATCTAATTCACCCCTCCACTTT. Translation: CASSLLNIGGSNSPLHF. The variable domain in full, completed from reference TRBV5-1 and TRBJ1-6, reads KAGVTQTPRYLIKTRGQQVTLSCSPISGHRSVSWYQQTPGQGLQFLFEYFSETQRNKGNFPGRFSGRQFSNSRSEMNVSTLELGDSALYLCASSLLNIGGSNSPLHFGNGTRLTVT.

The V and J genes are TRBV7-9 and TRBJ2-5; TRBD2 might be the D (5 bases). Per germline, CDR1 SEHNR and CDR2 FQNEAQ (reference sequence). This CDR3 has 15 residues. V lost 5 bases and J lost 5, with 18 bases in between. CDR3 sequence reads: CASSPARGEGETQYF. The CDR3 DNA follows: TGTGCCAGCAGCCCCGCACGGGGAGAAGGCGAGACCCAGTACTTC.

The chain combines TRBV6-2 or TRBV6-3 with TRBJ1-2, with 10 bases fitting TRBD1. Looked up from germline, CDR1 is MNHEY and CDR2 is SVGEGT. Unmatched junction bases numbered 8, after V lost 5 bases and J lost 5 bases. The length of the CDR3 is 15 residues. The CDR3 DNA reads as TGTGCCAGCAGTGCCTCCGGGACAGGGGATTATGGCTACACCTTC. This encodes CASSASGTGDYGYTF.

This rearrangement joins TRBV7-2 to TRBJ2-5; the D gene is possibly TRBD2 (7 bases). The CDR3 is 15 amino acids. V lost 5 bases and J 5 bases, leaving 18 bases between the germline ends. Germline V gene data show CDR1 as SGHTA and CDR2 as FQGNSA. The CDR3 DNA sequence: TGTGCCAGCAGCCCCCAGTGGGGGGGCGTGGAGACCCAGTACTTC. Its protein product is CASSPQWGGVETQYF.

The V and J genes are TRBV5-6 and TRBJ1-5, with 7 nucleotides matching TRBD1. CDR3 length equals 16 residues. The V and J ends lost 4 bases and 1 base, in that order; junction bases with no gene match: 8. Germline V gives CDR1 SGHDT, CDR2 YYEEEE. The chain's CDR3 is CASSRPGTVSNQPQHF. The DNA of the CDR3 is TGTGCCAGCAGCCGACCCGGGACAGTAAGCAATCAGCCCCAGCATTTT.

This clone was detected only once. V and J are TRBV7-3 and TRBJ2-5, with D possibly TRBD2 on 6 matching bases. The length of the CDR3 is 14 residues. The germline V gene has CDR1 SGHTA and CDR2 FQGTGA. Trimming pared 1 base from V and 5 bases from J, leaving 11 bases between. The CDR3 DNA reads as TGTGCCAGCAGCTTAAGCGGGGCAGGGGAGACCCAGTACTTC. Translated: CASSLSGAGETQYF.

By share, this clone counts as medium-sized. V usage is TRBV5-6 and J usage is TRBJ2-7; 9 nucleotides agree with TRBD1. V trimming: 2 bases; J trimming: 3 bases; junction bases outside the gene matches: 3. This CDR3 is 14 amino acids long. The V gene's germline CDR1 is SGHDT and CDR2 YYEEEE. CDR3 residues: CASSFGTGLYEQYF. CDR3 DNA: TGTGCCAGCAGCTTTGGGACAGGGCTCTACGAGCAGTACTTC. The variable domain in full, with the rest retrieved from reference TRBV5-6 and TRBJ2-7, is DAGVTQSPTHLIKTRGQQVTLRCSPKSGHDTVSWYQQALGQGPQFIFQYYEEEERQRGNFPDRFSGHQFPNYSSELNVNALLLGDSALYLCASSFGTGLYEQYFGPGTRLTVT.

The chain carries TRBV30 and TRBJ2-5, with D perhaps TRBD1 (6 bases). CDR1 GTSNPN and CDR2 SVGIG come from the germline V gene (reference sequence). The CDR3 length is 14 residues. Trimming pared 2 bases from V and 4 bases from J, leaving 14 bases between. CDR3 sequence (DNA): TGTGCCTGGAGTCAACAGGGCCGACGAGAGACCCAGTACTTC. This gives the protein CAWSQQGRRETQYF.

The V gene is TRBV29-1, the J gene TRBJ1-2; 8 bases are shared with TRBD1. Trimming took 4 bases from V and 6 from J; bases not matched to a gene: 4. The length of the CDR3 is 12 residues. Germline-derived CDR1 and CDR2 are SQVTM and ANQGSEA. The CDR3 DNA follows: TGCAGCGTTGGAGCAGGGGGCCATGGCTACACCTTC. It codes for CSVGAGGHGYTF.

The chain combines TRBV6-2 or TRBV6-3 with TRBJ1-1; 12 positions match TRBD1. This CDR3 contains 17 residues. Germline V CDR1 and CDR2: MNHEY, SVGEGT. The V gene end was trimmed by 2 bases and the J gene end by 4 bases; junction bases not matched to a gene: 8. The CDR3 loop reads CASSYPGTGGFSTEAFF. The CDR3 nucleotides are TGTGCCAGCAGTTACCCCGGGACAGGGGGCTTTAGCACTGAAGCTTTCTTT.

This chain uses TRBV7-2 with TRBJ2-5, with 9 nucleotides matching TRBD2. CDR3 length equals 17 residues. The V gene's germline CDR1 is SGHTA and CDR2 FQGNSA. V was pared by 3 bases and J by 4 bases, with 12 bases of the junction left unmatched. The CDR3 loop is CASSFARGGRKGETQYF. The DNA of the CDR3 is TGTGCCAGCAGCTTCGCGCGGGGGGGGAGGAAGGGAGAGACCCAGTACTTC.

The genes are TRBV7-2 and TRBJ2-2; weak D call: TRBD2 (5 bases). This CDR3 comprises 12 residues. Germline lookup yields CDR1 SGHTA and CDR2 FQGNSA. V was cut by 8 bases and J by 7 bases, with 11 bases left in between. The CDR3 DNA reads as TGTGCCAGCTGGCAGCGGAGCGGGGAGCTGTTTTTT. Amino acids: CASWQRSGELFF. Full variable domain (missing parts from reference TRBV7-2 and TRBJ2-2): GAGVSQSPSNKVTEKGKDVELRCDPISGHTALYWYRQSLGQGLEFLIYFQGNSAPDKSGLPSDRFSAERTGGSVSTLTIQRTQQEDSAVYLCASWQRSGELFFGEGSRLTVL.

This chain connects TRBV5-1 to TRBJ2-7; TRBD2 is a possible D gene (6 bases). The V end was cut by 0 bases, the J end by 2 bases, with 15 bases between. The CDR3 totals 16 residues. Germline values: CDR1 SGHRS, CDR2 YFSETQ. This CDR3 is CASSLVPGWGAYEQYF. DNA for the CDR3: TGCGCCAGCAGCTTGGTACCCGGGTGGGGGGCCTACGAGCAGTACTTC.

The V and J genes are TRBV24-1 and TRBJ1-2; a possible D gene is TRBD1 (6 bases). This CDR3 is 14 amino acids long. From germline, CDR1 is KGHDR and CDR2 SFDVKD. Trimming took off 1 base at V and 3 bases at J, with 8 bases between the two ends. This CDR3 reads CATSDFRGDYGYTF. The CDR3 DNA sequence: TGTGCCACCAGTGATTTCAGGGGTGACTATGGCTACACCTTC.

V is TRBV5-1 and J is TRBJ1-1; 8 nucleotides agree with TRBD1. The CDR3 runs to 15 residues. Germline lookup yields CDR1 SGHRS and CDR2 YFSETQ. V trimming: 1 base; J trimming: 4 bases; junction bases outside the gene matches: 6. The CDR3 DNA follows: TGCGCCAGCAGCTTGTCGACAGGGGTTCTCACTGAAGCTTTCTTT. This sequence encodes CASSLSTGVLTEAFF.

The V call is TRBV4-3, the J call TRBJ2-7; 10 bases are shared with TRBD1. The trim removed 4 bases at V and 5 bases at J, leaving 11 bases unmatched. This CDR3 has 16 amino acids. Germline V CDR1 and CDR2: LGHNA, YSLEER. CDR3 residues: CASSRERTGGLNEQYF. DNA of the CDR3: TGCGCCAGCAGCCGGGAACGGACAGGGGGGCTCAACGAGCAGTACTTC.